Reported below is one TCR beta chain. Method: immunoSEQ multiplex PCR; TCRdb's copy keeps in-frame clones and lacks some. Of fewer than 200,000 clones listed, 70% to 85% were seen once; the top ten hold nearly 15%. Per the germline V gene, CDR1 is LNHDA and CDR2 is SQIVND (reference sequence). The CDR3 spans 13 residues. V was cut by 0 bases and J by 2 bases, with 5 bases left in between. This sample is part of a study of blood T cell repertoires in COVID-19. Membership in each cohort depended on participant-reported clinical history. The receptor was derived from a man aged 45-60 years who had recovered from COVID-19. The chain recombines TRBV19 with TRBJ2-7; D call uncertain. Sequencing input: PBMCs or T cells enriched from blood (not recorded which). In nucleotides, the CDR3 is TGTGCCAGTAGTATAGATCCAACCTACGAGCAGTACTTC. Translated, it gives CASSIDPTYEQYF.